These 30 T cell receptor beta chains came from one sample sequenced in a study of vaccination effects on CD4 cells after COVID-19. The assay was immunoSEQ multiplex PCR, and TCRdb's table has in-frame clones only and misses some. The data show around 69,000 clones, with less than 80% seen just once and more than 2% held by the top ten. Antigens for these TCRs are unknown. Isolating CD4+ T cells followed around nine days of culture. The cohort was immunized with two doses of either the BNT162b2 or mRNA-1273 vaccine. Material: CD4+ T cells from PBMCs cultured without peptide, obtained after COVID-19 vaccination. The source is a human donor who received a COVID-19 vaccine.

This clone was counted a single time. This chain uses TRBV25-1 with TRBJ1-5, with TRBD1 matching over 11 bases. The CDR3 totals 16 residues. Germline-derived CDR1 and CDR2 are MGHDK and SYGVNS. The V and J ends lost 3 bases and 6 bases, in that order; junction bases with no gene match: 7. The CDR3 spells CASSERDRGSGQPQHF. The CDR3 bases are TGTGCCAGCAGTGAGAGGGACAGGGGGAGCGGTCAGCCCCAGCATTTT.

The CDR3 protein is CASSAGQGRETQYF. The DNA for the CDR3 is TGTGCCAGCAGCGCCGGACAGGGACGAGAGACCCAGTACTTC. The chain uses TRBV7-2 and TRBJ2-5; 8 positions match TRBD1. Looked up from germline, CDR1 is SGHTA and CDR2 is FQGNSA. J lost 4 bases, V lost 5 bases, and 6 bases had no gene match. The CDR3 is 14 residues long.

The J gene is TRBJ1-2, the V gene TRBV24-1, with D maybe TRBD1 (6 bases). The germline V gene encodes CDR1 KGHDR and CDR2 SFDVKD. CDR3 length: 12 amino acids. V shed 10 bases and J shed 8 bases, with 16 bases lying between them. The CDR3 region is CATSTGVGGYTF. CDR3 in DNA: TGTGCCACGTCGACAGGAGTTGGGGGCTACACCTTC.

The V and J genes are TRBV7-3 and TRBJ1-2; no reliable D call. Trimming stripped 1 base from V and 7 bases from J, with 22 bases between. Germline lookup yields CDR1 SGHTA and CDR2 FQGTGA. The CDR3 loop spans 17 amino acids. CDR3 sequence reads: CASSLKGSASSVSGYTF. CDR3 sequence (DNA): TGTGCCAGCAGCTTAAAAGGTTCAGCATCCTCTGTTAGTGGCTACACCTTC.

The genes are TRBV2 and TRBJ1-5; D is uncertain. The CDR3 runs to 15 residues. The germline V gene has CDR1 SNHLY and CDR2 FYNNEI. V lost 4 bases and J 0 bases, leaving 10 bases between the germline ends. CDR3 loop: CASSGLVDSNQPQHF. For the CDR3, the DNA is TGTGCCAGCAGTGGCCTGGTGGATAGCAATCAGCCCCAGCATTTT.

This chain links TRBV6-1 with TRBJ1-4, with D possibly matching TRBD1 (5 bases). With 0 bases removed from V and 7 bases from J, the gap between germline ends came to 12 bases. CDR3 size: 15 residues. CDR1 MNHNS and CDR2 SASEGT come from the germline V gene. This CDR3 reads CASSEAGASSEKLFF. The CDR3 nucleotides are TGTGCCAGCAGTGAAGCAGGGGCCTCGAGTGAAAAACTGTTTTTT.

J is TRBJ2-3 and V is TRBV5-4, with 11 nucleotides matching TRBD2. Germline V CDR1 and CDR2: SGHNT, YYREEE (reference sequence). The CDR3 consists of 16 residues. V trimming: 4 bases; J trimming: 0 bases; junction bases outside the gene matches: 4. The CDR3 sequence is CASSVSGGESTDTQYF. The DNA for the CDR3 is TGTGCCAGCAGCGTTAGCGGGGGGGAGAGCACAGATACGCAGTATTTT.

The rearrangement joins TRBV7-8 to TRBJ1-5; 9 bases match TRBD1. CDR3 length: 16 amino acids. J lost 2 bases, V lost 3 bases, and 5 bases had no gene match. Germline CDR1 SGHVS, CDR2 FQNEAQ. The CDR3: CASSFRQGGGNQPQHF. DNA of the CDR3: TGTGCCAGCAGCTTTAGACAGGGGGGCGGCAATCAGCCCCAGCATTTT.

The genes are TRBV30 and TRBJ1-1; D is uncertain. This CDR3 region has 13 residues. Trimming took off 0 bases at V and 9 bases at J, with 14 bases between the two ends. CDR1 is GTSNPN and CDR2 is SVGIG in the germline V gene (reference sequence). The DNA of the CDR3 is TGTGCCTGGAGTGTACCGGGCCCCGGAAAAGCTTTCTTT. Translation gives CAWSVPGPGKAFF.

The rearrangement uses TRBV28 and TRBJ1-6, with 8 bases matching TRBD1. V lost 6 bases to trimming and J lost 5 bases; unmatched junction nucleotides: 3. The germline CDR1 and CDR2 sequences are MDHEN and SYDVKM. The CDR3 covers 14 residues. The CDR3 region has the DNA TGTGCCAGCAGGTTGGGACAGGATAATTCACCCCTCCACTTT. It is translated as CASRLGQDNSPLHF.

This clone has just one count. The rearrangement joins TRBV6-5 to TRBJ2-7; D might be TRBD1 or TRBD2, each matching 5 bases. This CDR3 is built from 13 residues. Germline CDR1 reads MNHEY; CDR2 reads SVGAGI. The germline V and J ends were trimmed by 6 bases and 4 bases, with 13 bases remaining between them. The CDR3 region is CASRRGPDYEQYV. The CDR3 DNA reads TGTGCCAGCAGGAGGGGACCCGATTACGAGCAGTACGTC.

This clone was picked up a small number of times. This chain uses TRBV5-1 with TRBJ2-2; D gene uncertain. Per the germline V gene, CDR1 is SGHRS and CDR2 is YFSETQ. The CDR3 consists of 16 residues. Trimming pared 0 bases from V and 3 bases from J, leaving 12 bases between. Here the CDR3 reads CASSLVGSKDTGELFF. The CDR3 bases are TGCGCCAGCAGCTTGGTTGGGTCCAAGGACACCGGGGAGCTGTTTTTT.

V usage is TRBV19 and J usage is TRBJ2-1, with 12 positions matching TRBD1. J was trimmed by 8 bases and V by 5 bases; bases with no gene match: 10. The CDR3 loop spans 16 amino acids. Germline-derived CDR1 and CDR2 are LNHDA and SQIVND (reference sequence). The CDR3, as DNA: TGTGCCAGTAGTGACAACCGGGGACAGGGGGCCTATGAGCAGTTCTTC. This translates into CASSDNRGQGAYEQFF.

The genes are TRBV27 and TRBJ2-1, with 9 bases aligning to TRBD1. The CDR3 has 15 amino acids. Germline loops: CDR1 MNHEY, CDR2 SMNVEV (reference sequence). With 3 bases clipped from V and 4 bases from J, the junction kept 4 bases outside the gene matches. The CDR3 sequence is CASSFVDRGYNEQFF. The CDR3 coding sequence is TGTGCCAGCAGTTTTGTGGACAGGGGATACAATGAGCAGTTCTTC.

This clone was detected once. The chain links TRBV2 to TRBJ1-2; tentatively, D is TRBD1 (6 bases). The CDR3 sequence is 15 residues long. Germline V gene sequence: CDR1 SNHLY, CDR2 FYNNEI. V dropped 6 bases and J dropped 8 bases, with 22 bases sitting between them. This CDR3 is CASRGPGGPTNGYTF. CDR3 sequence (DNA): TGTGCCAGCAGGGGGCCCGGGGGGCCCACCAACGGCTACACCTTC. The full variable domain, completed using reference TRBV2 and TRBJ1-2, is EPEVTQTPSHQVTQMGQEVILRCVPISNHLYFYWYRQILGQKVEFLVSFYNNEISEKSEIFDDQFSVERPDGSNFTLKIRSTKLEDSAMYFCASRGPGGPTNGYTFGSGTRLTVV.

This clone occurred once. The CDR3 sequence: CASSESKGSGNTIYF. For the CDR3, the DNA is TGCGCCAGCAGTGAGTCGAAGGGGTCTGGAAACACCATATATTTT. V is TRBV10-2 and J is TRBJ1-3; D possibly corresponds to TRBD1 (5 bases). Trimming removed 0 bases at V and 1 base at J, with 7 bases between. The CDR3 is 15 amino acids. The V gene's germline CDR1 is WSHSY and CDR2 SAAADI.

The chain couples TRBV5-1 to TRBJ1-3; the D gene is possibly TRBD1 (6 bases). V was trimmed by 0 bases and J by 3 bases, leaving 10 bases between them. Germline-derived CDR1 and CDR2 are SGHRS and YFSETQ. The CDR3 runs to 15 residues. CDR3 sequence (DNA): TGCGCCAGCAGCTTGGATTGGGACATTGGAAACACCATATATTTT. This encodes CASSLDWDIGNTIYF. The full variable domain, with the rest looked up from reference TRBV5-1 and TRBJ1-3, is KAGVTQTPRYLIKTRGQQVTLSCSPISGHRSVSWYQQTPGQGLQFLFEYFSETQRNKGNFPGRFSGRQFSNSRSEMNVSTLELGDSALYLCASSLDWDIGNTIYFGEGSWLTVV.

This sequence joins TRBV19 and TRBJ1-1, with unresolved D. In germline, CDR1 is LNHDA, CDR2 SQIVND (reference sequence). V lost 8 bases, J lost 0 bases, and 13 bases lay in between. The CDR3 length is 14 residues. The CDR3 nucleotides are TGTGCCAGTTCGGAGGGTCTCATGAACACTGAAGCTTTCTTT. It translates to CASSEGLMNTEAFF.

The chain carries TRBV5-1 and TRBJ1-2, with 8 bases that match TRBD1. Germline V lookup: CDR1 SGHRS, CDR2 YFSETQ. The V gene end was trimmed by 0 bases and the J gene end by 3 bases; junction bases not matched to a gene: 4. The CDR3 runs to 15 residues. In DNA form, the CDR3 reads TGCGCCAGCAGCTTGGCCAGGGGGCAAGACTATGGCTACACCTTC. This codes for CASSLARGQDYGYTF.

The chain carries TRBV11-2 and TRBJ1-3, with 9 nucleotides matching TRBD1. Germline V lookup: CDR1 SGHAT, CDR2 FQNNGV. Trimming took 6 bases from V and 0 from J; bases not matched to a gene: 12. This CDR3 contains 18 residues. In nucleotides, the CDR3 is TGTGCCAGCAGTCGAGCGGGACAGGGAACACACTCTGGAAACACCATATATTTT. This encodes CASSRAGQGTHSGNTIYF.

The chain links TRBV5-1 to TRBJ1-5; 9 bases are a match to TRBD1. The CDR3 runs 14 residues. V dropped 4 bases and J dropped 16; count of bases not matched to a gene: 15. CDR1 is SGHRS, CDR2 YFSETQ, per germline. CDR3 nucleotide sequence: TGCGCCAGCAGCCGGCGAAAACCGGGACAGGGAGAACATTTT. Translated, it gives CASSRRKPGQGEHF. The variable domain in full, completed from reference TRBV5-1 and TRBJ1-5, reads KAGVTQTPRYLIKTRGQQVTLSCSPISGHRSVSWYQQTPGQGLQFLFEYFSETQRNKGNFPGRFSGRQFSNSRSEMNVSTLELGDSALYLCASSRRKPGQGEHFGDGTRLSIL.

This chain uses TRBV5-5 with TRBJ1-1; D ambiguous. This CDR3 has 14 amino acids. The germline V gene encodes CDR1 SGHKS and CDR2 YYEKEE (reference sequence). Trimming shortened V by 0 bases and J by 1 base, and 7 bases separated the two germline ends. CDR3 DNA: TGTGCCAGCAGCTTGGTACCTCCGAACACTGAAGCTTTCTTT. Translation: CASSLVPPNTEAFF.

This rearrangement joins TRBV28 to TRBJ2-7; 10 bases match TRBD1. The CDR3 sequence is 16 residues long. Germline V lookup: CDR1 MDHEN, CDR2 SYDVKM. V shed 5 bases, J shed 5 bases, and the junction held 12 bases outside the gene matches. The CDR3 sequence is CASSRGQGSPRNEQYV. The CDR3 DNA reads TGTGCCAGCAGTCGGGGACAGGGGTCTCCCAGGAACGAGCAGTACGTC.

This clone occurred once. The chain recombines TRBV9 with TRBJ2-1, with TRBD1 as a possible D gene (6 bases). The V and J ends lost 3 bases and 5 bases respectively, with 18 bases between them. The CDR3 loop spans 16 amino acids. Germline-derived CDR1 and CDR2 are SGDLS and YYNGEE. CDR3 protein: CASSARLTGTNNEQFF. The CDR3 DNA reads as TGTGCCAGCAGCGCCCGTTTGACAGGAACCAACAATGAGCAGTTCTTC. Full variable domain (missing parts from reference TRBV9 and TRBJ2-1): DSGVTQTPKHLITATGQRVTLRCSPRSGDLSVYWYQQSLDQGLQFLIQYYNGEERAKGNILERFSAQQFPDLHSELNLSSLELGDSALYFCASSARLTGTNNEQFFGPGTRLTVL.

The V and J genes are TRBV6-6 and TRBJ1-5; D gene unclear. Germline values: CDR1 MNHNY, CDR2 SVGAGI (reference sequence). Trimming stripped 6 bases from V and 4 bases from J, with 7 bases between. The CDR3 contains 12 residues. The CDR3 sequence: CASRRENQPQHF. The DNA of the CDR3 is TGTGCCAGCAGACGCGAGAATCAGCCCCAGCATTTT.

The chain combines TRBV2 with TRBJ1-5; a possible D gene is TRBD1 (6 bases). V lost 6 bases to trimming and J lost 5 bases, with 14 bases between them. Per the germline V gene, CDR1 is SNHLY and CDR2 is FYNNEI. The CDR3 spans 14 residues. The CDR3 reads CASSYGQSYQPQHF. CDR3 nucleotide sequence: TGTGCCAGCAGCTACGGACAGTCTTATCAGCCCCAGCATTTT.

This clone was counted between two and nine times. The chain carries TRBV7-9 and TRBJ1-6; 9 positions agree with TRBD1. The junction had 10 bases not matched to a gene; V was cut back by 6 bases and J by 7 bases. The CDR3 spans 16 residues. Per the germline V gene, CDR1 is SEHNR and CDR2 is FQNEAQ (reference sequence). DNA for the CDR3: TGTGCCAGCAGTCAAGGTACCGGGACAGGGAATTCACCCCTCCACTTT. Its protein is CASSQGTGTGNSPLHF.

V is TRBV6-1 and J is TRBJ1-4, with a weak D call TRBD1 (5 bases). The germline V gene encodes CDR1 MNHNS and CDR2 SASEGT. Between the trimmed V and J ends, which lost 1 base and 0 bases, there was a span of 9 bases. The CDR3 runs 16 residues. The CDR3 region is CASSEGVRATNEKLFF. CDR3 bases: TGTGCCAGCAGTGAAGGGGTCAGGGCAACTAATGAAAAACTGTTTTTT.

This chain joins TRBV24-1 and TRBJ1-2; 10 bases fit TRBD1. V trimming: 3 bases; J trimming: 4 bases; junction bases outside the gene matches: 4. The CDR3 spans 15 residues. CDR1 is KGHDR, CDR2 SFDVKD, per germline. The CDR3 DNA sequence: TGTGCCACCAGTGATACCGGGACAGGGGCCTATGGCTACACCTTC. This encodes CATSDTGTGAYGYTF.

V usage is TRBV5-1 and J usage is TRBJ2-3, with unresolved D. Germline CDR1 SGHRS, CDR2 YFSETQ. CDR3 size: 14 residues. V shed 2 bases and J shed 0 bases, with 7 bases lying between them. The CDR3 coding sequence is TGCGCCAGCAGCTTAGGTCCGAGCACAGATACGCAGTATTTT. This encodes CASSLGPSTDTQYF.